Here is one T cell receptor (beta chain) with its context. Its antigen is unknown. An end of the junction does not agree with germline; a read error may underlie this. Individual cDNA molecules received unique molecular identifiers. MiXCR was run by TCRdb on the 5' RACE reads, yielding one entry per CDR3 protein. The sample holds approximately 81,000 distinct CDR3 sequences, about 13% seen once. This specimen comes from a study of early T cells in non-severe SARS-CoV-2 infection. Study background: The chains were unpaired, and the sequenced material was bulk RNA from unsorted whole blood. Broader study findings: Anti-spike CD8 specificities were favored by VDJdb matching, whose results missed private and CD4 specificities.

CDR3 length equals 11 residues. Per the germline V gene, CDR1 is MDHEN and CDR2 is SYDVKM. V and J are TRBV28 and TRBJ2-7, with D maybe TRBD2 (5 bases). The specimen was whole blood. The TCR was taken from an adult who was a healthcare worker with PCR-confirmed SARS-CoV-2 infection or an uninfected control (not recorded which). CDR3 DNA sequence: TGTGCCACCAGTACGACCCGGGGGCAGTACTTC. Protein product: CATSTTRGQYF.